This T cell receptor (beta chain) was recovered during a study of long-term antiretroviral therapy in people with HIV. Survey level was the resolution at which the v3.0 immunoSEQ assay ran. A target of about 35,000-55,000 T-cell genomes per sample was set for sequencing. Here immunoSEQ multiplex PCR was the method, and the copy in TCRdb shows in-frame clones only, minus some. The table includes some 40,000 clones, 94% detected once. Every HIV-positive participant received treatment in the United States. The CDR3 runs to 12 residues. The V gene lost 5 bases and the J gene lost 1 base, with 8 bases spanning the gap. Germline assignment: CDR1 SQVTM and CDR2 ANQGSEA.

The specimen comprised unsorted PBMCs, sampled roughly 9.4 years after starting antiretroviral therapy. This chain links TRBV29-1 with TRBJ1-1; no clear D gene. The sequence was collected from a man aged 25 to 40 with HIV. The CDR3 here is CSVLPGNTEAFF. The CDR3 DNA follows: TGCAGCGTTCTACCGGGGAACACTGAAGCTTTCTTT.